The rows below give T cell receptor beta chains drawn from one sample of a study of T cell changes during pregnancy in multiple sclerosis. Profiling relied on immunoSEQ multiplex PCR, and the TCRdb table lists in-frame clones only, not all of them. The sample lists some 46,000 clones, 85% to 95% occurring once. What was sequenced was peripheral blood. These receptor sequences come from a female donor with multiple sclerosis, enrolled in a pregnancy study. Both conserved end residues are part of each CDR3. A D gene is named only where the DNA matches it firmly. Some rows mark clone size as missing; the rest say once, few, many or name a class of expanded clone.

CDR3,DNA,D,J,size,V
CASSTGDGNTIYF,TGTGCCAGCAGTACAGGGGACGGAAACACCATATATTTT,TRBD1,TRBJ1-3,-,TRBV6-1
CASSFQGRLSYEQYF,TGTGCCAGCAGTTTTCAGGGGAGACTATCCTACGAGCAGTACTTC,-,TRBJ2-7,-,TRBV28
CASSLDTHGYTF,TGTGCCAGCAGTTTAGACACACATGGCTACACCTTC,-,TRBJ1-2,-,TRBV28
CAISESESGGSYEQYF,TGTGCCATCAGTGAGTCAGAGTCGGGAGGGTCCTACGAGCAGTACTTC,TRBD2,TRBJ2-7,-,TRBV10-3
CASSSLQGRGYTF,TGTGCCAGCAGTTCCTTACAGGGCCGGGGCTACACCTTC,-,TRBJ1-2,once,TRBV27
CARLGTDTQYF,TGTGCCAGACTAGGCACAGATACGCAGTATTTT,-,TRBJ2-3,-,TRBV6-4
CASSPPSYNEQFF,TGTGCCAGCAGCCCGCCCTCCTACAATGAGCAGTTCTTC,-,TRBJ2-1,-,TRBV11-3
CSARQGNTEAFF,TGCAGCGCAAGACAGGGGAACACTGAAGCTTTCTTT,TRBD1,TRBJ1-1,-,TRBV29-1
CASSQEGWEPKTYEQYF,TGCGCCAGCAGCCAAGAGGGCTGGGAGCCTAAGACCTACGAGCAGTACTTC,-,TRBJ2-7,-,TRBV4-1
CASSPRREETQYF,TGTGCCAGCAGTCCGAGGCGGGAAGAGACCCAGTACTTC,-,TRBJ2-5,-,TRBV6-5
CASSFRRGGYEQYF,TGTGCCAGCAGTTTTCGAAGAGGGGGCTACGAGCAGTACTTC,-,TRBJ2-7,-,TRBV28
CASSYSSGRSTDTQYF,TGTGCCAGCAGTTACTCTAGCGGGAGGAGCACAGATACGCAGTATTTT,TRBD2,TRBJ2-3,-,TRBV27
CASSRTGGYQETQYF,TGTGCCAGTAGTAGAACAGGAGGGTACCAAGAGACCCAGTACTTC,-,TRBJ2-5,-,TRBV19
CASSLQTGTAQYSNQPQHF,TGTGCCAGCAGCTTACAAACCGGGACAGCGCAATATAGCAATCAGCCCCAGCATTTT,TRBD1,TRBJ1-5,-,TRBV7-6
CSVGRNNEQFF,TGCAGCGTTGGCAGAAACAATGAGCAGTTCTTC,-,TRBJ2-1,-,TRBV29-1
CAWSLLVSSYEQYF,TGTGCCTGGAGTTTGCTAGTCTCCTCCTACGAGCAGTACTTC,-,TRBJ2-7,-,TRBV30
CASSLLGTGQTEAFF,TGCGCCAGCAGCCTACTAGGGACAGGGCAGACTGAAGCTTTCTTT,TRBD1,TRBJ1-1,-,TRBV5-1
CASSLGLAGLREQYF,TGTGCCAGCAGCTTGGGGCTAGCGGGTCTACGCGAGCAGTACTTC,TRBD2,TRBJ2-7,-,TRBV5-6
CAWNRGGFPYGYTF,TGTGCCTGGAACCGAGGGGGCTTTCCTTATGGCTACACCTTC,TRBD1,TRBJ1-2,-,TRBV30
CASSLLWTASSYNEQFF,TGTGCCAGCAGTTTATTATGGACAGCGAGCTCCTACAATGAGCAGTTCTTC,-,TRBJ2-1,-,TRBV27
CASSFQGAGELFF,TGTGCCAGCAGCTTCCAGGGGGCCGGGGAGCTGTTTTTT,TRBD1,TRBJ2-2,-,TRBV9
CSASTGQVRTGSTAEAFF,TGCAGCGCATCAACCGGACAAGTTAGGACGGGAAGCACCGCTGAAGCTTTCTTT,-,TRBJ1-1,-,TRBV29-1
CASTISFENTIYF,TGTGCCAGCACAATCAGCTTTGAAAACACCATATATTTT,-,TRBJ1-3,-,TRBV28
CASSVGPGQGHTGELFF,TGTGCCAGCAGCGTAGGACCGGGACAGGGTCATACCGGGGAGCTGTTTTTT,TRBD1,TRBJ2-2,-,TRBV9
CASSLEGGLLDTQYF,TGTGCCAGCAGCTTGGAGGGAGGGCTCCTCGATACGCAGTATTTT,TRBD2,TRBJ2-3,-,TRBV5-6
CASSTGGETQYF,TGTGCCAGTAGTACCGGGGGGGAGACCCAGTACTTC,TRBD2,TRBJ2-5,-,TRBV19
CASSSVSEAFF,TGTGCCAGTAGCAGCGTAAGTGAAGCTTTCTTT,-,TRBJ1-1,-,TRBV19
CAWSVGLVANTGELFF,TGTGCCTGGAGTGTGGGTCTGGTCGCGAACACCGGGGAGCTGTTTTTT,-,TRBJ2-2,-,TRBV30
CASSLTSINEQFF,TGTGCCAGCAGCTTAACTAGCATCAATGAGCAGTTCTTC,-,TRBJ2-1,-,TRBV5-5
CAWSSWVGTEAFF,TGTGCCTGGAGTAGCTGGGTTGGCACTGAAGCTTTCTTT,-,TRBJ1-1,-,TRBV30
CASSLVLAAKETQYF,TGCGCCAGCAGCTTGGTACTAGCGGCGAAAGAGACCCAGTACTTC,TRBD2,TRBJ2-5,-,TRBV5-1
CASSVAGTDYGYTF,TGTGCCAGCAGCGTAGCCGGAACTGACTATGGCTACACCTTC,-,TRBJ1-2,-,TRBV9
CAISKGLAKNIQYF,TGTGCCATCAGCAAGGGATTAGCCAAAAACATTCAGTACTTC,-,TRBJ2-4,-,TRBV10-3
CASSPPWPLVETQYF,TGTGCCAGCAGCCCCCCCTGGCCCTTGGTCGAGACCCAGTACTTC,-,TRBJ2-5,-,TRBV5-6
CASSLRGETQYF,TGTGCCAGCTCCCTGCGGGGAGAGACCCAGTACTTC,-,TRBJ2-5,-,TRBV18
CASSQVGGGDPYNEQFF,TGTGCCAGCAGCCAAGTGGGGGGCGGGGACCCTTACAATGAGCAGTTCTTC,-,TRBJ2-1,-,TRBV4-2
CASSPDGYEQYF,TGTGCCAGCTCACCAGACGGGTACGAGCAGTACTTC,-,TRBJ2-7,-,TRBV18
CASSPRQMNTEAFF,TGTGCCAGCAGCCCCAGACAGATGAACACTGAAGCTTTCTTT,-,TRBJ1-1,-,TRBV6-5
CASTWAGADEKLFF,TGCGCCAGCACTTGGGCAGGGGCTGATGAAAAACTGTTTTTT,-,TRBJ1-4,-,TRBV10-1
CASSPRQSNTEAFF,TGTGCCAGCAGCCCCCGACAGAGTAACACTGAAGCTTTCTTT,-,TRBJ1-1,-,TRBV11-2
CSVRNTGELFF,TGCAGCGTGAGGAACACCGGGGAGCTGTTTTTT,-,TRBJ2-2,-,TRBV29-1
CASSPRTSGANTYEQYF,TGTGCCAGCAGCCCAAGGACTAGCGGTGCTAACACTTACGAGCAGTACTTC,TRBD2,TRBJ2-7,-,TRBV9
CASISGQGGSEQFF,TGTGCCAGCATCTCCGGACAGGGAGGTTCGGAGCAGTTCTTC,TRBD1,TRBJ2-1,-,TRBV7-9
CASSYDRVRTEAFF,TGTGCCAGCAGTTACGACAGGGTTCGCACTGAAGCTTTCTTT,TRBD1,TRBJ1-1,-,TRBV6-5
CASRDITTVEEQFF,TGTGCCAGCAGAGATATTACGACGGTGGAGGAGCAGTTCTTC,-,TRBJ2-1,-,TRBV6-6
CASSLDGGNEQYF,TGTGCCAGCAGCTTAGACGGGGGCAACGAGCAGTACTTC,-,TRBJ2-7,-,TRBV7-2
CAIGWGDGETQYF,TGTGCCATCGGTTGGGGGGACGGGGAGACCCAGTACTTC,-,TRBJ2-5,-,TRBV10-3
CASSQSHRGDTQYF,TGCGCCAGCAGTCAATCTCATCGGGGAGATACGCAGTATTTT,-,TRBJ2-3,-,TRBV10-2
CASRGGAQNTEAFF,TGCGCCAGCCGCGGAGGGGCCCAGAACACTGAAGCTTTCTTT,-,TRBJ1-1,-,TRBV5-1
CASSSRQPQHF,TGTGCCAGCAGTTCTCGGCAGCCCCAGCATTTT,-,TRBJ1-5,once,TRBV28
CASSPRTGRSEQYF,TGTGCCAGCAGCCCTCGGACAGGGAGGTCCGAGCAGTACTTC,TRBD1,TRBJ2-7,-,TRBV16
CASSQDLIGGGRVAYNEQFF,TGTGCCAGCAGCCAAGATCTTATTGGAGGCGGGAGGGTCGCCTACAATGAGCAGTTCTTC,TRBD2,TRBJ2-1,-,TRBV4-2
CASSLWGFQKDSGNTIYF,TGTGCCAGCAGTTTATGGGGGTTTCAAAAAGACTCTGGAAACACCATATATTTT,-,TRBJ1-3,-,TRBV28
CAISEDTSSYEQYF,TGTGCCATCAGTGAGGACACTAGTAGCTACGAGCAGTACTTC,-,TRBJ2-7,-,TRBV10-3